These 24 T cell receptor beta chains were all obtained from the same sample, sequenced in a study of cytomegalovirus exposure and HLA in healthy donors. Primers included in the PCR were 60 Vbeta and 13 Jbeta primers. Profiled with immunoSEQ multiplex PCR; TCRdb holds only in-frame clones, not every one. In the table there are around 33,000 clones, 40% to 50% of which are singletons. The specimen sequenced was PBMCs. These receptors were taken from a woman in her forties or fifties in good health and CMV-seronegative.

Written as DNA, the CDR3 is TGTGCCAGCAGCTTGGGAGGCGGGTATCAGCCCCAGCATTTT. This sequence encodes CASSLGGGYQPQHF. The chain is built from TRBV5-6 and TRBJ1-5; D is uncertain. Trimming took off 0 bases at V and 5 bases at J, with 9 bases between the two ends. CDR1 is SGHDT, CDR2 YYEEEE, per germline. The CDR3 runs 14 residues.

CDR3 bases: TGCGCCAGCAGTGAGTCAGACAGCCGGGCTTTCTTT. Translated, it gives CASSESDSRAFF. The chain carries TRBV10-2 and TRBJ1-1; a possible D gene is TRBD1 (5 bases). The V end was cut by 0 bases, the J end by 11 bases, with 10 bases between. Germline V gene lookup returns CDR1 WSHSY and CDR2 SAAADI. The CDR3 length is 12 residues.

The chain combines TRBV29-1 with TRBJ1-2; TRBD1 matches 7 bases. The length of the CDR3 is 14 residues. Germline V CDR1 and CDR2: SQVTM, ANQGSEA. With 1 base clipped from V and 4 bases from J, the junction kept 6 bases outside the gene matches. The CDR3 region has the DNA TGCAGCGTTGAAGGACAGGGACGGGGCTATGGCTACACCTTC. The encoded protein is CSVEGQGRGYGYTF.

The chain joins TRBV14 to TRBJ1-1; D is unclear. The CDR3 runs 13 residues. V lost 4 bases and J lost 4, with 10 bases in between. The germline V gene encodes CDR1 SGHDN and CDR2 FVKESK. The CDR3 sequence is CASSPDLRTEAFF. As DNA, the CDR3 is TGTGCCAGCAGCCCAGACCTCCGCACTGAAGCTTTCTTT.

The V and J genes are TRBV25-1 and TRBJ2-5; 7 bases line up with TRBD1. The J call is uncertain, as TRBJ2-7 better fits the DNA end. CDR3 length: 14 amino acids. In germline, CDR1 is MGHDK, CDR2 SYGVNS. The CDR3 sequence: CASSETKGAYEQYF. The DNA for the CDR3 is TGTGCCAGCAGCGAAACGAAGGGGGCGTACGAGCAGTACTTC.

The chain combines TRBV19 with TRBJ2-7; 9 positions match TRBD1. CDR1 and CDR2 (germline): LNHDA, SQIVND (reference sequence). CDR3 size: 15 residues. The V segment lost 6 bases and the J segment 3 bases; nucleotides outside the gene matches: 9. Here the CDR3 reads CASRPNRDRDYEQYF. The CDR3 coding sequence is TGTGCCAGTAGACCAAACCGGGACAGGGACTACGAGCAGTACTTC.

The chain uses TRBV11-2 and TRBJ1-3, with TRBD1 as a possible D gene (6 bases). The CDR3 contains 16 residues. Germline assignment: CDR1 SGHAT and CDR2 FQNNGV. With 1 base removed from V and 2 bases from J, the gap between germline ends came to 12 bases. CDR3 sequence: CASSLGGGRAGNTIYF. The CDR3 coding sequence is TGTGCCAGCAGCTTAGGGGGGGGCAGGGCTGGAAACACCATATATTTT. Looking up the rest from reference TRBV11-2 and TRBJ1-3 gives the full variable domain: EAGVAQSPRYKIIEKRQSVAFWCNPISGHATLYWYQQILGQGPKLLIQFQNNGVVDDSQLPKDRFSAERLKGVDSTLKIQPAKLEDSAVYLCASSLGGGRAGNTIYFGEGSWLTVV.

The chain is built from TRBV11-2 and TRBJ2-7, with D unresolved. Per germline, CDR1 SGHAT and CDR2 FQNNGV. Trimming took 2 bases from V and 0 from J, leaving 8 bases between them. The CDR3 totals 14 residues. CDR3 sequence (DNA): TGTGCCAGCAGCTTAAACAGAATCTCCTACGAGCAGTACTTC. This sequence encodes CASSLNRISYEQYF.

The genes are TRBV10-3 and TRBJ1-2, with a tentative D call TRBD1 (5 bases). This CDR3 region has 13 residues. Germline V gives CDR1 ENHRY, CDR2 SYGVKD. V was pared by 4 bases and J by 9 bases, with 15 bases between. The CDR3 region is CAISASAGVSYTF. CDR3 bases: TGTGCCATCAGTGCCTCCGCGGGGGTCAGCTACACCTTC.

The chain joins TRBV5-4 to TRBJ2-2; TRBD2 matches at 12 bases. Germline V CDR1 and CDR2: SGHNT, YYREEE (reference sequence). The V segment lost 3 bases and the J segment 5 bases; nucleotides outside the gene matches: 2. The CDR3 is made up of 15 amino acids. The CDR3 is CASSSLAGGTGELFF. The DNA of the CDR3 is TGTGCCAGCAGCTCTCTAGCGGGGGGGACCGGGGAGCTGTTTTTT.

The chain recombines TRBV6-5 with TRBJ2-7, with TRBD1 identical over 12 bases. This CDR3 is built from 15 residues. V lost 4 bases and J lost 3; bases outside the gene matches: 4. In germline, CDR1 is MNHEY, CDR2 SVGAGI. CDR3 nucleotides: TGTGCCAGCAGTTCCCGGGACAGGGGGCTCTACGAGCAGTACTTC. Encoded protein: CASSSRDRGLYEQYF.

The rearrangement links TRBV28 to TRBJ2-2; the match to TRBD2 covers 7 bases. There are 16 residues in the CDR3. The V segment lost 5 bases and the J segment 6 bases; nucleotides outside the gene matches: 12. Per the germline V gene, CDR1 is MDHEN and CDR2 is SYDVKM. For the CDR3, the DNA is TGTGCCAGCAGTCGGGCGGGAGCGCCCTCACCCGGGGAGCTGTTTTTT. It specifies CASSRAGAPSPGELFF.

The chain couples TRBV7-8 to TRBJ2-1; 8 nucleotides match TRBD1. The CDR3 totals 14 residues. V lost 4 bases and J lost 8; bases outside the gene matches: 7. Germline V gene lookup returns CDR1 SGHVS and CDR2 FQNEAQ. CDR3 nucleotide sequence: TGTGCCAGCAGCTCCAGGGGGCCTCTCGATGAGCAGTTCTTC. Protein sequence: CASSSRGPLDEQFF.

The table lists this clone with a few counts. The chain has TRBV6-1 and TRBJ2-7; a weak D match, TRBD1 (5 bases). The CDR3 has 14 residues. Germline CDR1 and CDR2: MNHNS and SASEGT. V dropped 2 bases and J dropped 1 base, with 9 bases sitting between them. CDR3 residues: CASSEWGRSYEQYF. The CDR3 DNA follows: TGTGCCAGCAGTGAATGGGGCAGATCCTACGAGCAGTACTTC.

The rearrangement uses TRBV19 and TRBJ2-5; D is perhaps TRBD1 (6 bases). V lost 5 bases and J lost 2, with 12 bases in between. Germline loops: CDR1 LNHDA, CDR2 SQIVND (reference sequence). This CDR3 has 14 amino acids. The CDR3 reads CASSAVRGQETQYF. DNA for the CDR3: TGTGCCAGTAGTGCAGTCAGGGGTCAAGAGACCCAGTACTTC.

The gene calls are TRBV6-1 and TRBJ2-2; D may be TRBD1 (5 bases). Germline V gene sequence: CDR1 MNHNS, CDR2 SASEGT. This CDR3 is built from 14 residues. V lost 2 bases to trimming and J lost 8 bases, with 12 bases between them. The CDR3 DNA follows: TGTGCCAGCAGTGAATTTCAGGGATCTGGGGAGCTGTTTTTT. Encoded protein: CASSEFQGSGELFF.

The chain has TRBV6-5 and TRBJ1-5; D unresolved. The CDR3 is 13 amino acids. V dropped 4 bases and J dropped 5 bases, with 9 bases sitting between them. Per germline, CDR1 MNHEY and CDR2 SVGAGI. The CDR3 loop reads CASSFNRDQPQHF. As DNA, the CDR3 is TGTGCCAGCAGTTTCAACCGAGATCAGCCCCAGCATTTT.

This chain links TRBV9 with TRBJ2-3; 8 positions agree with TRBD2. CDR1 and CDR2 from the germline V gene are SGDLS and YYNGEE. V trimming: 0 bases; J trimming: 4 bases; junction bases outside the gene matches: 4. The CDR3 runs 15 residues. In nucleotides, the CDR3 is TGTGCCAGCAGCGTAGATCGGGGGGGCGCAGATACGCAGTATTTT. Translated: CASSVDRGGADTQYF.

This clone was seen only a few times. The chain couples TRBV11-2 to TRBJ2-3; 12 positions match TRBD2. CDR1 SGHAT and CDR2 FQNNGV come from the germline V gene. This CDR3 region has 15 residues. Trimming took 6 bases from V and 6 from J; bases not matched to a gene: 7. The CDR3 region has the DNA TGTGCCAGCAGAACTAGCGGGGGGCCTCGGGATACGCAGTATTTT. As protein: CASRTSGGPRDTQYF.

J is TRBJ1-2 and V is TRBV15, with 8 positions matching TRBD1. This CDR3 contains 15 residues. V gave up 0 bases and J gave up 7 bases; unmatched junction bases: 7. Germline V lookup: CDR1 LNHNV, CDR2 YYDKDF (reference sequence). DNA of the CDR3: TGTGCCACCAGCAGAGATGGCCAGGGGGCGATTGGCTACACCTTC. As protein: CATSRDGQGAIGYTF.

This clone was counted a few times. The V call is TRBV15, the J call TRBJ1-4, with a possible D match to TRBD1 (5 bases). The CDR3 length is 15 residues. Germline CDR1 reads LNHNV; CDR2 reads YYDKDF (reference sequence). V was pared by 6 bases and J by 0 bases, with 11 bases between. The CDR3 nucleotides read TGTGCCACCAGACGCCGGGACTCAACTAATGAAAAACTGTTTTTT. It encodes CATRRRDSTNEKLFF.

This clone was counted between two and nine times. This rearrangement joins TRBV15 to TRBJ2-1, with TRBD1 as a possible D gene (6 bases). The CDR3 has 13 residues. In germline, CDR1 is LNHNV, CDR2 YYDKDF (reference sequence). The V gene lost 3 bases and the J gene lost 7 bases, with 10 bases spanning the gap. CDR3 coding DNA: TGTGCCACCAGCAGTCCAGGGACAAATGAGCAGTTCTTC. This translates into CATSSPGTNEQFF.

Only a few counts were recorded for this clone. V gene TRBV19 combines with J gene TRBJ1-2; D is perhaps TRBD1 (6 bases). Germline V lookup: CDR1 LNHDA, CDR2 SQIVND (reference sequence). This CDR3 is built from 15 residues. V lost 4 bases to trimming and J lost 3 bases, with 15 bases between them. The CDR3 sequence: CASSKPQGSDYGYTF. CDR3 bases: TGTGCCAGTAGTAAACCCCAGGGGTCTGACTATGGCTACACCTTC.

The chain links TRBV5-6 to TRBJ1-4; D is possibly TRBD1 (5 bases). V was trimmed by 0 bases and J by 8 bases, leaving 14 bases between them. Germline V gene lookup returns CDR1 SGHDT and CDR2 YYEEEE. There are 15 residues in the CDR3. CDR3 DNA: TGTGCCAGCAGCTTGGTTTTAGGGGCTGCAGAAAAACTGTTTTTT. It translates to CASSLVLGAAEKLFF.